The T cell receptor (beta chain) described here comes from a study of OX40 agonist ivuxolimab in advanced cancers. TCRdb's copy holds only in-frame clones and misses some; the assay was immunoSEQ multiplex PCR. The sample carries 15,000 to 20,000 clones, about 70% recorded once. Patients with autoimmune history or systemic immunosuppression were excluded. This clone ranks as medium-sized. Trimming took off 3 bases at V and 9 bases at J, with 5 bases between the two ends. Germline CDR1 reads MNHEY; CDR2 reads SMNVEV (reference sequence). CDR3 length: 10 amino acids. This sample comprised CD4+ or CD8+ T cells sorted from blood, obtained in a trial of the OX40 agonist ivuxolimab. The TCR was taken from an adult with an advanced solid tumor such as melanoma, head and neck, liver or kidney cancer. The chain links TRBV27 to TRBJ2-5; D remains ambiguous. DNA of the CDR3: TGTGCCAGCAGTTTGAGCCCCCAGTACTTC. Translating gives CASSLSPQYF.